These T cell receptor beta chains were read from a single sample in a study of T-cell memory formation after mild COVID-19. TCRdb reprocessed the 5' RACE reads with MiXCR, giving one entry per CDR3 protein. The data hold approximately 150,000 distinct CDR3 sequences, with approximately 14% observed a single time. Material for sequencing was PBMCs or a T cell subset sorted from them (not recorded which). The receptors originated from an adult woman who had mild COVID-19 (a few samples of this study predate the infection). Cell type and time point are not known. CDR3s leave out the opening cysteine and the closing phenylalanine or tryptophan.

j_call | v_call | cdr3_aa
TRBJ2-3 | TRBV29-1 | SVAGERNTDTQY
TRBJ2-4 | TRBV7-9 | ALLAGGSSIQY
TRBJ2-7 | TRBV12-3/TRBV12-4 | ASRGDTYEQY
TRBJ2-2 | TRBV7-7 | ASSLGILAAERELF
TRBJ2-1 | TRBV11-2 | ASSTLTQQF
TRBJ2-1 | TRBV27 | ASSPHRGTSGTMIREQF
TRBJ2-7 | TRBV28 | ASSLPGSEQY
TRBJ2-7 | TRBV9 | ASSSGHLTYEQY
TRBJ2-7 | TRBV7-6 | ASSPGTRTYEQY
TRBJ1-2 | TRBV6-5 | ASSSEGYYGYT
TRBJ2-7 | TRBV12-3/TRBV12-4 | ASSFGLAEEQY
TRBJ1-1 | TRBV7-2 | ASSLGGLMNTEAF
TRBJ2-7 | TRBV19 | ASSGQAYEQY
TRBJ1-5 | TRBV6-6 | ASSGVASNQPQH
TRBJ2-1 | TRBV5-4 | ASSLPGLAYNEQF
TRBJ2-1 | TRBV7-8 | ASSPNSGREQF
TRBJ1-1 | TRBV27 | ASRPLQGNTEAF
TRBJ1-2 | TRBV7-9 | ASSRAGTANYGYT
TRBJ1-2 | TRBV20-1 | SAPPGTGGINYGYT
TRBJ1-3 | TRBV5-1 | ASSPGSVSGNTIY
TRBJ2-3 | TRBV7-2 | ASSPLGIRGTDTQY
TRBJ1-2 | TRBV30 | AWSVPGGYT
TRBJ1-3 | TRBV5-6 | ASSRVGPRSGNTIY
TRBJ2-1 | TRBV9 | ASTGLAGQGDEQF
TRBJ2-2 | TRBV20-1 | SARAGGSTGELF
TRBJ2-1 | TRBV24-1 | ATSAGTNEQF
TRBJ1-1 | TRBV6-1 | ASSEGLGMNTEAF
TRBJ2-1 | TRBV18 | ASSPTTAAYNEQF
TRBJ2-7 | TRBV28 | ASSLNRDEQY
TRBJ2-7 | TRBV6-5 | ASTRTGGSYEQY
TRBJ2-1 | TRBV10-3 | AISEIGSNEQF
TRBJ2-2 | TRBV29-1 | SGRTSGELF
TRBJ1-1 | TRBV24-1 | ATRSDLNTEAF
TRBJ2-1 | TRBV5-8 | ASSRGWTSSNEQF
TRBJ2-5 | TRBV7-8 | ASSSSREVVSGKSETQY
TRBJ2-7 | TRBV4-1 | ASSRQARPGEQY
TRBJ1-1 | TRBV5-1 | ASSLVSGSTEAF
TRBJ1-1 | TRBV20-1 | SARDYRRTEAF
TRBJ2-7 | TRBV20-1 | SARDRDRGYYEQY
TRBJ2-1 | TRBV19 | ASSIEDPGQTSSYNEQF
TRBJ2-1 | TRBV4-1 | ASSQERGLRAEQF
TRBJ2-5 | TRBV20-1 | SASENQETQY
TRBJ2-5 | TRBV12-3/TRBV12-4 | ASSSRVGVSQETQY
TRBJ2-1 | TRBV29-1 | SVGQVFSYNEQF
TRBJ2-1 | TRBV15 | ATSRGHNEQF
TRBJ2-1 | TRBV6-6 | ASTGGSGYNEQF
TRBJ2-7 | TRBV9 | ASSVAATGSYEQY
TRBJ2-1 | TRBV11-2 | ASSSHPSGSVDEQF
TRBJ1-4 | TRBV5-1 | ASSLASYEKLF
TRBJ2-2 | TRBV15 | ATSTGGGTGELF
TRBJ1-5 | TRBV27 | ASSPGSGGNQPQH
TRBJ2-1 | TRBV5-1 | ASTPTGTVREQF
TRBJ2-7 | TRBV12-3/TRBV12-4 | ASAMGGQLEQY
TRBJ2-7 | TRBV7-9 | ASSSPATIGTARGGSSYEQY
TRBJ1-1 | TRBV24-1 | ATSLTGAGDTEAF
TRBJ2-4 | TRBV9 | ASSVNIRGNIQY
TRBJ2-3 | TRBV20-1 | SAGDPKLSSTDTQY